This TCR beta chain stems from a study of T cell responses to AZD1222 COVID-19 vaccine. Germline V gene sequence: CDR1 MNHNS, CDR2 SASEGT. Between the trimmed V and J ends, which lost 3 bases and 3 bases, there was a span of 12 bases. The length of the CDR3 is 15 residues. About this clone: As yet, its antigen is unknown.

Measured with immunoSEQ multiplex PCR; TCRdb has only the in-frame clones, and not every one. This sample has 160,000 or so clones, with 90% found just once. Study-wide findings and caveats: Donors skewed white British and female; clonal diversity was possibly underestimated. Mapped onto spike, vaccine-associated CD4 TCRs spanned it and were dominant at 160-218 and 743-854. Reportedly, nearly half the spike-specific TCRs target unmutated variant regions. The study identified only a handful of AZD1222 recipients as seropositive at baseline.

The rearrangement links TRBV6-1 to TRBJ1-5; TRBD1 is a possible D gene (6 bases). This sample comprised peripheral blood, obtained 28 days after the second AZD1222 dose. This TCR came from an adult who received the AZD1222 COVID-19 vaccine. The CDR3 nucleotides are TGTGCCAGCAGTGATTGGGACACCAACAATCAGCCCCAGCATTTT. Protein product: CASSDWDTNNQPQHF.